A single sample gave rise to the 30 T cell receptor beta chains below, sequenced in a study of blood T cell repertoires in COVID-19 (dated by TCRdb to about 2020). To prepare the library, the immunoSEQ multiplex PCR assay was applied. The immuneACCESS repertoire file appears here via TCRdb, limited to in-frame rearrangements. These files lack a portion of the clones; in checked studies, under half of the deficit traces to unresolved V genes, and the cause of the others is not known. Within this sample are 150,000 to 170,000 clones, with 80% to 90% of them counted one time only. In total, the top ten clones hold 8.3% of the sample. The sample comprised peripheral blood. The receptors here all came from a woman aged 60-70 years with COVID-19, enrolled during active disease.

J is TRBJ2-3 and V is TRBV9, with 8 positions matching TRBD2. V dropped 2 bases and J dropped 6; count of bases not matched to a gene: 8. This CDR3 has 15 amino acids. The germline V gene has CDR1 SGDLS and CDR2 YYNGEE. The DNA of the CDR3 is TGTGCCAGCAGCGTTGATTACGGGAGGGCCGATACGCAGTATTTT. Translated: CASSVDYGRADTQYF.

The rearrangement links TRBV28 to TRBJ1-1; 8 nucleotides match TRBD1. The germline V gene encodes CDR1 MDHEN and CDR2 SYDVKM. The CDR3 extends over 15 amino acids. The V segment lost 5 bases and the J segment 4 bases; nucleotides outside the gene matches: 9. The CDR3 DNA reads TGTGCCAGCAGTCCCCACACAGGGGGGAGCACTGAAGCTTTCTTT. Its translation is CASSPHTGGSTEAFF.

This rearrangement joins TRBV5-1 to TRBJ2-7; 7 nucleotides agree with TRBD1. Germline CDR1 reads SGHRS; CDR2 reads YFSETQ. CDR3 length equals 14 residues. V was clipped by 2 bases and J by 5 bases; unmatched bases: 7. The CDR3 DNA is TGCGCCAGCAGCTTACCGGGACAGACGAACGAGCAGTACTTC. It is translated as CASSLPGQTNEQYF.

The V gene is TRBV12-3 or TRBV12-4, the J gene TRBJ1-6, with D perhaps TRBD1 (6 bases). Trimming left V 4 bases short and J 10 bases short, with 11 bases between. The CDR3 runs to 13 residues. DNA for the CDR3: TGTGCCAGCAGTTCTTCCAGGGGCTCACCCCTCCACTTT. Protein product: CASSSSRGSPLHF.

This clone has a single count. The chain is built from TRBV7-2 and TRBJ2-3; perhaps TRBD2 as D (5 bases). CDR3 length: 14 amino acids. Per germline, CDR1 SGHTA and CDR2 FQGNSA. Trimming cost V 0 bases and J 5 bases, with 9 bases left between them. The CDR3 nucleotides are TGTGCCAGCAGCTTAGCTCAAGCGGTAGATACGCAGTATTTT. This codes for CASSLAQAVDTQYF.

The chain joins TRBV5-4 to TRBJ2-7; the match to TRBD1 covers 8 bases. CDR3 length: 17 amino acids. V gave up 4 bases and J gave up 3 bases; unmatched junction bases: 15. Germline-derived CDR1 and CDR2 are SGHNT and YYREEE (reference sequence). The CDR3 DNA reads TGTGCCAGCAGCACCTACAGGGGGACCTCCTTAGGCTACGAGCAGTACTTC. It yields the protein CASSTYRGTSLGYEQYF. The complete variable domain, with remaining parts taken from reference TRBV5-4 and TRBJ2-7, reads ETGVTQSPTHLIKTRGQQVTLRCSSQSGHNTVSWYQQALGQGPQFIFQYYREEENGRGNFPPRFSGLQFPNYSSELNVNALELDDSALYLCASSTYRGTSLGYEQYFGPGTRLTVT.

V is TRBV18 and J is TRBJ2-4, with 12 bases that match TRBD2. This CDR3 has 19 amino acids. J lost 2 bases, V lost 0 bases, and 8 bases had no gene match. CDR1 and CDR2 from the germline V gene are KGHSH and LQKENI. CDR3: CASSPPPSGRGSTKNIQYF. CDR3 DNA: TGTGCCAGCTCACCACCGCCTAGCGGGAGGGGATCCACCAAAAACATTCAGTACTTC. The whole variable domain, filled in from reference TRBV18 and TRBJ2-4, reads NAGVMQNPRHLVRRRGQEARLRCSPMKGHSHVYWYRQLPEEGLKFMVYLQKENIIDESGMPKERFSAEFPKEGPSILRIQQVVRGDSAAYFCASSPPPSGRGSTKNIQYFGAGTRLSVL.

V usage is TRBV24-1 and J usage is TRBJ1-5; the D gene is possibly TRBD1 (6 bases). Looked up from germline, CDR1 is KGHDR and CDR2 is SFDVKD. This CDR3 has 15 residues. V was pared by 3 bases and J by 1 base, with 9 bases between. The CDR3, as DNA: TGTGCCACCAGTGATAGCCAGGGGAGCAATCAGCCCCAGCATTTT. Translation gives CATSDSQGSNQPQHF.

The chain recombines TRBV19 with TRBJ2-3; a weak D match, TRBD2 (5 bases). Trimming removed 2 bases at V and 1 base at J, with 10 bases between. The CDR3 runs 15 residues. Per the germline V gene, CDR1 is LNHDA and CDR2 is SQIVND (reference sequence). CDR3 coding DNA: TGTGCCAGTAGTATAAGCCTGGAGGGCACAGATACGCAGTATTTT. This sequence encodes CASSISLEGTDTQYF. Using reference TRBV19 and TRBJ2-3 for the parts outside the CDR3, the full variable domain is DGGITQSPKYLFRKEGQNVTLSCEQNLNHDAMYWYRQDPGQGLRLIYYSQIVNDFQKGDIAEGYSVSREKKESFPLTVTSAQKNPTAFYLCASSISLEGTDTQYFGPGTRLTVL.

This clone occurred once. The chain recombines TRBV3-1 (or the pseudogene TRBV3-2) with TRBJ2-2, with a tentative D call TRBD2 (5 bases). From germline, CDR1 is LGHDT and CDR2 YNNKEL (reference sequence). The CDR3 covers 16 residues. Trimming pared 4 bases from V and 6 bases from J, leaving 18 bases between. CDR3 bases: TGTGCCAGCAGCCCCCAGGAGGTGGCTTCCGCCGGGGAGCTGTTTTTT. Amino acid sequence: CASSPQEVASAGELFF.

This chain joins TRBV11-2 and TRBJ1-6; unclear D gene. Looked up from germline, CDR1 is SGHAT and CDR2 is FQNNGV. This CDR3 has 15 amino acids. The V and J ends lost 4 bases and 7 bases respectively, with 14 bases between them. CDR3 sequence reads: CASSSPPIQNSPLHF. The CDR3 bases are TGTGCCAGCAGCTCGCCGCCCATACAGAATTCACCCCTCCACTTT.

This clone has only one observation. The V and J genes are TRBV18 and TRBJ1-1; TRBD1 matches 8 bases. Per germline, CDR1 KGHSH and CDR2 LQKENI. This CDR3 contains 19 residues. The junction had 17 bases not matched to a gene; V was cut back by 1 base and J by 4 bases. DNA of the CDR3: TGTGCCAGCTCACCACAGAGGGGCCAGGGGGCGCTCCGGAGCACTGAAGCTTTCTTT. It yields the protein CASSPQRGQGALRSTEAFF.

This chain links TRBV14 with TRBJ2-3; D is ambiguous. Trimming left V 1 base short and J 2 bases short, with 7 bases between. The CDR3 is 14 amino acids. Germline CDR1 reads SGHDN; CDR2 reads FVKESK. CDR3 sequence (DNA): TGTGCCAGCAGCCAAGCCACTTACACAGATACGCAGTATTTT. Amino acid sequence: CASSQATYTDTQYF.

This chain's CDR3 is CASSPISGGRPSYEQYF. CDR3 sequence (DNA): TGTGCCAGCAGCCCTATCTCGGGCGGGAGGCCCTCCTACGAGCAGTACTTC. The rearrangement uses TRBV14 and TRBJ2-7, with 8 bases fitting TRBD2. Germline CDR1 is SGHDN and CDR2 is FVKESK. Losses at the gene ends were 4 bases for V and 0 bases for J; bases not matched to a gene: 11. The CDR3 is 17 amino acids.

The chain employs TRBV5-4 and TRBJ1-2; 7 positions match TRBD1. Germline trimming cut 2 bases from V and 2 bases from J; bases unmatched to any gene: 9. The CDR3 length is 16 residues. CDR1 SGHNT and CDR2 YYREEE come from the germline V gene (reference sequence). The CDR3 sequence is CASSFGGGSRNYGYTF. In DNA form, the CDR3 reads TGTGCCAGCAGCTTCGGAGGGGGCTCAAGGAACTATGGCTACACCTTC.

The chain has TRBV5-1 and TRBJ1-4, with 11 nucleotides matching TRBD1. CDR1 is SGHRS and CDR2 is YFSETQ in the germline V gene. The CDR3 sequence is 16 residues long. With V trimmed by 4 bases and J by 8 bases, 10 bases remained unmatched. Written as DNA, the CDR3 is TGCGCCAGCAGCGGCGCGGGACAGGGGGGCGGCGAAAAACTGTTTTTT. Amino acids: CASSGAGQGGGEKLFF.

Details on this clone: Other DNA sequences in this sample translate to the same CDR3. The chain recombines TRBV6-1 with TRBJ1-3; D unresolved. From germline, CDR1 is MNHNS and CDR2 SASEGT. The CDR3 consists of 14 residues. V lost 1 base, J lost 0 bases, and 4 bases lay in between. The DNA for the CDR3 is TGTGCCAGCAGTGAAGGGGCCTCTGGAAACACCATATATTTT. This encodes CASSEGASGNTIYF.

This chain uses TRBV5-6 with TRBJ1-6; tentatively, D is TRBD1 (6 bases). The V end lost 5 bases, the J end lost 10 bases, and 16 bases lay between the germline ends. In germline, CDR1 is SGHDT, CDR2 YYEEEE. The CDR3 loop spans 14 amino acids. The CDR3 bases are TGTGCCAGCAGTTCCTTCGGGAGGGGGTCACCCCTCCACTTT. Encoded protein: CASSSFGRGSPLHF.

The J gene is TRBJ1-1, the V gene TRBV5-1, with no clear D. From germline, CDR1 is SGHRS and CDR2 YFSETQ. V lost 4 bases to trimming and J lost 1 base, with 14 bases between them. The CDR3 is made up of 15 amino acids. CDR3 sequence: CASSLRWAGNTEAFF. CDR3 coding DNA: TGCGCCAGCAGCCTTCGTTGGGCCGGGAACACTGAAGCTTTCTTT.

The chain is built from TRBV6-5 and TRBJ1-1; D remains unclear. The CDR3 has 13 amino acids. Germline V gene lookup returns CDR1 MNHEY and CDR2 SVGAGI. Trimming took off 10 bases at V and 3 bases at J, with 15 bases between the two ends. CDR3 in amino acids: CATGGRVDTEAFF. The CDR3 DNA follows: TGTGCCACCGGAGGCCGTGTGGACACTGAAGCTTTCTTT.

The genes are TRBV18 and TRBJ1-1; D is ambiguous. Germline V gene lookup returns CDR1 KGHSH and CDR2 LQKENI. CDR3 length equals 18 residues. V gave up 3 bases and J gave up 0 bases, with 20 bases separating them. CDR3 in DNA: TGTGCCAGCTCACCGGCTCGAGGCTTCCTAGAGGTGAACACTGAAGCTTTCTTT. It codes for CASSPARGFLEVNTEAFF.

This clone was detected a few times. The chain carries TRBV12-5 and TRBJ2-2, with TRBD1 identical over 7 bases. CDR1 is LGHNT and CDR2 is FRNRAP in the germline V gene. V lost 6 bases and J lost 3; bases outside the gene matches: 7. This CDR3 has 15 amino acids. As DNA, the CDR3 is TGTGCTAGTGGAAATCGGGACAGACACACCGGGGAGCTGTTTTTT. The encoded protein is CASGNRDRHTGELFF.

V is TRBV7-8 and J is TRBJ1-5; perhaps TRBD1 as D (5 bases). Trimming took 7 bases from V and 7 from J, leaving 17 bases between them. This CDR3 region has 14 residues. The germline V gene encodes CDR1 SGHVS and CDR2 FQNEAQ. The CDR3 DNA reads as TGTGCCAGCACCCGAGGGACTTTAAACCAGCCCCAGCATTTT. Protein: CASTRGTLNQPQHF.

This clone has only a few counts. V gene TRBV5-1 combines with J gene TRBJ1-2; the D gene is possibly TRBD1 (6 bases). The V end was cut by 7 bases, the J end by 0 bases, with 16 bases between. Looked up from germline, CDR1 is SGHRS and CDR2 is YFSETQ. This CDR3 is built from 15 residues. CDR3 residues: CASAPRQETNYGYTF. In DNA form, the CDR3 reads TGCGCCAGCGCCCCCCGACAGGAGACTAACTATGGCTACACCTTC.

In this sample, this clone turned up once. The chain has TRBV3-1 (or the pseudogene TRBV3-2) and TRBJ1-5; 8 bases match TRBD1. Germline V CDR1 and CDR2: LGHDT, YNNKEL (reference sequence). V lost 5 bases to trimming and J lost 3 bases; unmatched junction nucleotides: 6. The CDR3 is 15 residues long. The CDR3 DNA reads TGTGCCAGCAGCTCCGGGACAGGCCACAATCAGCCCCAGCATTTT. Protein: CASSSGTGHNQPQHF.

The chain joins TRBV18 to TRBJ1-6; tentatively, D is TRBD1 (5 bases). The CDR3 has 12 amino acids. V was clipped by 6 bases and J by 7 bases, with 7 bases between them. CDR1 and CDR2 (germline): KGHSH, LQKENI. The CDR3 loop reads CASSQGNSPLHF. CDR3 DNA: TGTGCCAGCTCCCAGGGAAATTCACCCCTCCACTTT.

The chain has TRBV6-6 and TRBJ2-2; 9 nucleotides match TRBD1. Per germline, CDR1 MNHNY and CDR2 SVGAGI (reference sequence). Germline trimming cut 4 bases from V and 3 bases from J; bases unmatched to any gene: 6. CDR3 length: 16 residues. This CDR3 reads CASSLGTGRYTGELFF. The CDR3, as DNA: TGTGCCAGCAGTTTGGGGACAGGGAGGTACACCGGGGAGCTGTTTTTT.

As for this clone: This sample also contains other DNA sequences that code for the same CDR3. The J gene is TRBJ2-5, the V gene TRBV30; 10 nucleotides agree with TRBD2. Germline V gives CDR1 GTSNPN, CDR2 SVGIG (reference sequence). The CDR3 is 15 residues long. The junction had 5 bases not matched to a gene; V was cut back by 2 bases and J by 2 bases. Here the CDR3 reads CAWSSLAGGQETQYF. Written as DNA, the CDR3 is TGTGCCTGGAGTTCCTTAGCGGGGGGACAAGAGACCCAGTACTTC.

Here the CDR3 reads CASSTDSRGSPLHF. CDR3 sequence (DNA): TGTGCCAGCAGCACCGACTCTCGGGGATCACCCCTCCACTTT. The chain uses TRBV27 and TRBJ1-6, with no clear D. V was shortened by 6 bases and J by 10 bases, with 16 bases between the two germline ends. Germline V gene sequence: CDR1 MNHEY, CDR2 SMNVEV (reference sequence). The CDR3 is made up of 14 amino acids.

This chain links TRBV7-2 with TRBJ2-1; 9 bases line up with TRBD2. The junction had 5 bases not matched to a gene; V was cut back by 5 bases and J by 3 bases. Germline V gene lookup returns CDR1 SGHTA and CDR2 FQGNSA. CDR3 length: 15 residues. CDR3 amino acids: CASSHGLAHYNEQFF. CDR3 DNA: TGTGCCAGCAGCCACGGACTAGCGCACTACAATGAGCAGTTCTTC. Filled out from reference TRBV7-2 and TRBJ2-1, the complete variable domain reads GAGVSQSPSNKVTEKGKDVELRCDPISGHTALYWYRQSLGQGLEFLIYFQGNSAPDKSGLPSDRFSAERTGGSVSTLTIQRTQQEDSAVYLCASSHGLAHYNEQFFGPGTRLTVL.